A selection of T cell receptor beta chains follows, all from one sample in a study of persistence of HIV-infected CD4 T cells. These TCRs' antigens remain unknown. Only in-frame clones appear in the TCRdb table, and some are missing; sequencing was by immunoSEQ multiplex PCR. Here the sample spans more than 30,000 clones, roughly 80% being singletons. The specimen was cultured CD4+ T cells from PBMCs, collected from a patient who received antiretroviral therapy. These receptors were taken from an adult with HIV. The donor label of this sample is uncertain. The CDR3 runs from the conserved cysteine through the conserved F or W. The D gene is left open where the match is weak. Part of the rows lack a size; the others show once, few, many or a class for expanded clones.

D gene: NA; J gene: TRBJ1-4; clone size: NA; CDR3 length: 15; V gene: TRBV7-6; CDR3 protein: CASSLVPSPNEKLFF; CDR3 DNA: TGTGCCAGCAGCTTGGTCCCCAGCCCCAATGAAAAACTGTTTTTT
D gene: TRBD1; J gene: TRBJ1-2; clone size: NA; CDR3 length: 11; V gene: TRBV6-5; CDR3 protein: CASRNRGGYTF; CDR3 DNA: TGTGCCAGCAGGAACAGGGGCGGCTACACCTTC
D gene: TRBD2; J gene: TRBJ2-3; clone size: NA; CDR3 length: 16; V gene: TRBV4-1; CDR3 protein: CASSQAGGASTDTQYF; CDR3 DNA: TGCGCCAGCAGCCAAGCGGGGGGGGCTAGCACAGATACGCAGTATTTT
D gene: NA; J gene: TRBJ1-1; clone size: NA; CDR3 length: 17; V gene: TRBV6-1; CDR3 protein: CASSEVTGPGILPEAFF; CDR3 DNA: TGTGCCAGCAGTGAAGTGACAGGCCCCGGCATTTTGCCTGAAGCTTTCTTT
D gene: TRBD1; J gene: TRBJ1-5; clone size: NA; CDR3 length: 15; V gene: TRBV19; CDR3 protein: CASSPGDSRNQPQHF; CDR3 DNA: TGTGCCAGTAGCCCTGGGGACAGCAGAAATCAGCCCCAGCATTTT
D gene: TRBD1; J gene: TRBJ1-5; clone size: NA; CDR3 length: 17; V gene: TRBV10-2; CDR3 protein: CASSGAGGAGGNQPQHF; CDR3 DNA: TGCGCCAGCAGTGGGGCAGGGGGTGCAGGGGGAAATCAGCCCCAGCATTTT
D gene: NA; J gene: TRBJ2-5; clone size: NA; CDR3 length: 14; V gene: TRBV7-7; CDR3 protein: CASSLGPTQETQYF; CDR3 DNA: TGTGCCAGCAGCTTAGGACCGACCCAAGAGACCCAGTACTTC
D gene: NA; J gene: TRBJ1-2; clone size: NA; CDR3 length: 14; V gene: TRBV3-1/TRBV3-2; CDR3 protein: CASSQLGANYGYTF; CDR3 DNA: TGTGCCAGCAGCCAGCTAGGAGCTAACTATGGCTACACCTTC
D gene: TRBD1; J gene: TRBJ1-2; clone size: NA; CDR3 length: 17; V gene: TRBV30; CDR3 protein: CAWNRFPPGQGNYGYTF; CDR3 DNA: TGTGCCTGGAATCGCTTCCCTCCGGGACAGGGCAACTATGGCTACACCTTC
D gene: NA; J gene: TRBJ2-3; clone size: NA; CDR3 length: 13; V gene: TRBV6-5; CDR3 protein: CASSRDALDTQYF; CDR3 DNA: TGTGCCAGCAGCCGGGACGCCCTAGATACGCAGTATTTT
D gene: TRBD1; J gene: TRBJ1-1; clone size: NA; CDR3 length: 18; V gene: TRBV11-2; CDR3 protein: CASSLDLDRVGVNTEAFF; CDR3 DNA: TGTGCCAGCAGCTTAGACCTGGACAGGGTAGGGGTGAACACTGAAGCTTTCTTT
D gene: TRBD1; J gene: TRBJ1-2; clone size: once; CDR3 length: 16; V gene: TRBV4-2; CDR3 protein: CASSQGNRDRDYGYTF; CDR3 DNA: TGTGCCAGCAGCCAAGGAAACCGGGACAGGGACTATGGCTACACCTTC
D gene: TRBD1; J gene: TRBJ1-6; clone size: NA; CDR3 length: 14; V gene: TRBV30; CDR3 protein: CAWSQGQYNSPLHF; CDR3 DNA: TGTGCCTGGAGTCAGGGACAGTATAATTCACCCCTCCACTTT
D gene: TRBD1; J gene: TRBJ1-2; clone size: NA; CDR3 length: 18; V gene: TRBV27; CDR3 protein: CASSLKWDRGGGNYGYTF; CDR3 DNA: TGTGCCAGCAGTTTAAAGTGGGACAGGGGAGGAGGGAACTATGGCTACACCTTC
D gene: NA; J gene: TRBJ1-4; clone size: NA; CDR3 length: 15; V gene: TRBV5-1; CDR3 protein: CASSLTGVTGEKLFF; CDR3 DNA: TGCGCCAGCAGCTTGACGGGAGTTACGGGTGAAAAACTGTTTTTT
D gene: TRBD1; J gene: TRBJ1-1; clone size: NA; CDR3 length: 15; V gene: TRBV10-1; CDR3 protein: CASSDKGGGWSEAFF; CDR3 DNA: TGCGCCAGCAGTGATAAAGGGGGCGGTTGGTCTGAAGCTTTCTTT
D gene: NA; J gene: TRBJ1-5; clone size: NA; CDR3 length: 13; V gene: TRBV30; CDR3 protein: CAWSKQGDQPQHF; CDR3 DNA: TGTGCCTGGAGTAAACAGGGCGATCAGCCCCAGCATTTT
D gene: NA; J gene: TRBJ2-1; clone size: NA; CDR3 length: 15; V gene: TRBV30; CDR3 protein: CAWSVSGGLYNEQFF; CDR3 DNA: TGTGCCTGGAGTGTATCCGGGGGGCTATACAATGAGCAGTTCTTC
D gene: NA; J gene: TRBJ1-1; clone size: NA; CDR3 length: 13; V gene: TRBV6-5; CDR3 protein: CASSQGRVTEAFF; CDR3 DNA: TGTGCCAGCTCGCAGGGGAGGGTCACTGAAGCTTTCTTT
D gene: TRBD1; J gene: TRBJ1-1; clone size: medium-sized; CDR3 length: 17; V gene: TRBV19; CDR3 protein: CASSIGGDRGLNTEAFF; CDR3 DNA: TGTGCCAGTAGTATAGGTGGGGACAGGGGATTGAACACTGAAGCTTTCTTT
D gene: NA; J gene: TRBJ1-1; clone size: NA; CDR3 length: 15; V gene: TRBV2; CDR3 protein: CASTEAEITGTEAFF; CDR3 DNA: TGTGCCAGCACCGAAGCGGAGATTACAGGGACTGAAGCTTTCTTT
D gene: NA; J gene: TRBJ2-7; clone size: NA; CDR3 length: 12; V gene: TRBV18; CDR3 protein: CASYALEGEQYF; CDR3 DNA: TGTGCCAGTTATGCATTGGAGGGGGAGCAGTACTTC
D gene: NA; J gene: TRBJ1-1; clone size: NA; CDR3 length: 12; V gene: TRBV6-2/TRBV6-3; CDR3 protein: CASSYKNTEAFF; CDR3 DNA: TGTGCCAGCAGTTACAAGAACACTGAAGCTTTCTTT
D gene: NA; J gene: TRBJ1-5; clone size: NA; CDR3 length: 12; V gene: TRBV19; CDR3 protein: CASSNSNQPQHF; CDR3 DNA: TGTGCCAGTAGTAACTCAAATCAGCCCCAGCATTTT
D gene: TRBD2; J gene: TRBJ2-3; clone size: NA; CDR3 length: 13; V gene: TRBV2; CDR3 protein: CASSGGRTDTQYF; CDR3 DNA: TGTGCCAGCAGCGGGGGGAGGACAGATACGCAGTATTTT
D gene: NA; J gene: TRBJ1-1; clone size: NA; CDR3 length: 19; V gene: TRBV9; CDR3 protein: CASSVEGPGRGIRNTEAFF; CDR3 DNA: TGTGCCAGCAGCGTAGAGGGCCCGGGGCGGGGGATTAGGAACACTGAAGCTTTCTTT
D gene: TRBD1; J gene: TRBJ1-2; clone size: NA; CDR3 length: 12; V gene: TRBV29-1; CDR3 protein: CSVGVTGRGYTF; CDR3 DNA: TGCAGCGTTGGGGTGACAGGGAGAGGCTACACCTTC
D gene: TRBD2; J gene: TRBJ2-1; clone size: NA; CDR3 length: 16; V gene: TRBV7-9; CDR3 protein: CASSPPRERGLHEQFF; CDR3 DNA: TGTGCCAGCAGCCCTCCCAGGGAGCGGGGGCTGCATGAGCAGTTCTTC
D gene: TRBD2; J gene: TRBJ2-1; clone size: NA; CDR3 length: 17; V gene: TRBV10-3; CDR3 protein: CAISDRLAGIPYNEQFF; CDR3 DNA: TGTGCCATCAGTGACCGACTAGCGGGGATTCCATACAATGAGCAGTTCTTC
D gene: NA; J gene: TRBJ1-2; clone size: NA; CDR3 length: 15; V gene: TRBV3-1/TRBV3-2; CDR3 protein: CASSQDSVGANGYTF; CDR3 DNA: TGTGCCAGCAGCCAAGATTCGGTGGGGGCCAATGGCTACACCTTC
D gene: NA; J gene: TRBJ1-2; clone size: NA; CDR3 length: 14; V gene: TRBV5-1; CDR3 protein: CASSLDPSAGGYTF; CDR3 DNA: TGCGCCAGCAGCTTGGATCCCTCGGCAGGTGGCTACACCTTC
D gene: NA; J gene: TRBJ1-1; clone size: NA; CDR3 length: 13; V gene: TRBV6-5; CDR3 protein: CASIPQGVTEAFF; CDR3 DNA: TGTGCCAGTATACCCCAGGGTGTTACTGAAGCTTTCTTT
D gene: NA; J gene: TRBJ1-4; clone size: once; CDR3 length: 15; V gene: TRBV6-1; CDR3 protein: CASSEGTGKNEKLFF; CDR3 DNA: TGTGCCAGCAGTGAAGGGACCGGGAAGAATGAAAAACTGTTTTTT
D gene: NA; J gene: TRBJ1-1; clone size: NA; CDR3 length: 15; V gene: TRBV6-5; CDR3 protein: CASSYSTGQLSEAFF; CDR3 DNA: TGTGCCAGCAGTTACTCGACAGGACAGCTATCTGAAGCTTTCTTT
D gene: NA; J gene: TRBJ2-3; clone size: NA; CDR3 length: 15; V gene: TRBV5-4; CDR3 protein: CASSLVQGATDTQYF; CDR3 DNA: TGTGCCAGCAGCTTGGTACAGGGAGCCACAGATACGCAGTATTTT
D gene: NA; J gene: TRBJ2-3; clone size: NA; CDR3 length: 11; V gene: TRBV12-3/TRBV12-4; CDR3 protein: CASSLSDTQYF; CDR3 DNA: TGTGCCAGCAGTTTATCGGATACGCAGTATTTT
D gene: TRBD1; J gene: TRBJ1-4; clone size: NA; CDR3 length: 12; V gene: TRBV10-3; CDR3 protein: CAIGTGGEKLFF; CDR3 DNA: TGTGCCATCGGAACAGGGGGGGAAAAACTGTTTTTT
D gene: NA; J gene: TRBJ1-1; clone size: NA; CDR3 length: 13; V gene: TRBV5-1; CDR3 protein: CASSLSGSAEAFF; CDR3 DNA: TGCGCCAGCAGCTTGTCAGGGAGCGCTGAAGCTTTCTTT
D gene: NA; J gene: TRBJ2-3; clone size: few; CDR3 length: 11; V gene: TRBV2; CDR3 protein: CASSETLDEYF; CDR3 DNA: TGTGCCAGCAGTGAAACGTTGGACGAATATTTT
D gene: TRBD2; J gene: TRBJ2-2; clone size: NA; CDR3 length: 14; V gene: TRBV19; CDR3 protein: CASSRGVNTGELFF; CDR3 DNA: TGTGCCAGTAGTCGGGGGGTGAACACCGGGGAGCTGTTTTTT
D gene: NA; J gene: TRBJ2-1; clone size: NA; CDR3 length: 14; V gene: TRBV3-1/TRBV3-2; CDR3 protein: CASSQDFRQEKQFF; CDR3 DNA: TGTGCCAGCAGCCAAGATTTCAGGCAGGAGAAGCAGTTCTTC
D gene: NA; J gene: TRBJ1-3; clone size: NA; CDR3 length: 15; V gene: TRBV6-5; CDR3 protein: CATYFGRLSGNTIYF; CDR3 DNA: TGTGCCACCTACTTTGGACGGCTCTCTGGAAACACCATATATTTT
D gene: NA; J gene: TRBJ1-5; clone size: NA; CDR3 length: 15; V gene: TRBV3-1/TRBV3-2; CDR3 protein: CASSQLYQSNQPQHF; CDR3 DNA: TGTGCCAGCAGCCAACTCTACCAAAGCAATCAGCCCCAGCATTTT
D gene: NA; J gene: TRBJ2-5; clone size: NA; CDR3 length: 13; V gene: TRBV12-3/TRBV12-4; CDR3 protein: CASSFRGEETQYF; CDR3 DNA: TGTGCCAGCAGCTTTCGAGGGGAAGAGACCCAGTACTTC
D gene: NA; J gene: TRBJ1-1; clone size: NA; CDR3 length: 17; V gene: TRBV12-5; CDR3 protein: CASGPGLPPRGITEAFF; CDR3 DNA: TGTGCTAGTGGCCCCGGCCTGCCCCCCCGGGGGATCACTGAAGCTTTCTTT
D gene: NA; J gene: TRBJ2-4; clone size: NA; CDR3 length: 13; V gene: TRBV12-3/TRBV12-4; CDR3 protein: CASSLGAKNIQYF; CDR3 DNA: TGTGCCAGCAGTTTGGGGGCCAAAAACATTCAGTACTTC
D gene: TRBD1; J gene: TRBJ1-1; clone size: once; CDR3 length: 18; V gene: TRBV24-1; CDR3 protein: CATSDSAPGQSLHTEAFF; CDR3 DNA: TGTGCCACCAGTGATTCTGCCCCGGGACAGTCTCTTCACACTGAAGCTTTCTTT
D gene: NA; J gene: TRBJ2-3; clone size: NA; CDR3 length: 13; V gene: TRBV11-1; CDR3 protein: CASSRRGTDTQYF; CDR3 DNA: TGTGCCAGCAGCCGACGGGGCACAGATACGCAGTATTTT
D gene: NA; J gene: TRBJ1-1; clone size: NA; CDR3 length: 13; V gene: TRBV5-1; CDR3 protein: CASSQTGNTEAFF; CDR3 DNA: TGCGCCAGCAGCCAGACAGGTAACACTGAAGCTTTCTTT
D gene: NA; J gene: TRBJ1-4; clone size: few; CDR3 length: 10; V gene: TRBV19; CDR3 protein: CASGTGSLFF; CDR3 DNA: TGTGCCAGTGGGACCGGCAGTCTGTTTTTT
D gene: TRBD1; J gene: TRBJ1-5; clone size: NA; CDR3 length: 14; V gene: TRBV6-6; CDR3 protein: CASTRGQGGQPQHF; CDR3 DNA: TGTGCCAGCACCCGAGGACAGGGCGGTCAGCCCCAGCATTTT
D gene: TRBD1; J gene: TRBJ1-2; clone size: NA; CDR3 length: 15; V gene: TRBV19; CDR3 protein: CASSPGTGSSYGYTF; CDR3 DNA: TGTGCCAGTAGTCCCGGGACAGGGTCGAGCTATGGCTACACCTTC
D gene: NA; J gene: TRBJ2-3; clone size: NA; CDR3 length: 15; V gene: TRBV5-4; CDR3 protein: CASSLGGGRGDTQYF; CDR3 DNA: TGTGCCAGCAGCTTGGGGGGGGGCCGTGGAGATACGCAGTATTTT
D gene: TRBD1; J gene: TRBJ2-1; clone size: NA; CDR3 length: 17; V gene: TRBV4-2; CDR3 protein: CASSQDFWDSSYNEQFF; CDR3 DNA: TGTGCCAGCAGCCAAGATTTTTGGGACAGCTCCTACAATGAGCAGTTCTTC
D gene: TRBD2; J gene: TRBJ2-1; clone size: NA; CDR3 length: 17; V gene: TRBV7-3; CDR3 protein: CASSLTGRLAGNVEQFF; CDR3 DNA: TGTGCCAGCAGCTTAACGGGGCGGCTAGCGGGGAATGTGGAGCAGTTCTTC
D gene: TRBD1; J gene: TRBJ2-6; clone size: NA; CDR3 length: 15; V gene: TRBV19; CDR3 protein: CASSRWDDRGNVLTF; CDR3 DNA: TGTGCCAGTAGTCGATGGGATGACAGGGGCAACGTCCTGACTTTC